The entry below gives a single T cell receptor (beta chain) sequence along with its context. The sample is drawn from a study of shared clonotypes between healthy human individuals. Naive CD8 cells lacked CD45RO and underwent positive selection for CCR7, leaving out terminally differentiated effector memory CD45RA+ cells. The ends lost 7 bases at V and 0 bases at J; junction bases unmatched: 5. The CDR3 extends over 15 amino acids. Germline CDR1 is MNHEY and CDR2 is SMNVEV (reference sequence). Assay used: immunoSEQ multiplex PCR; TCRdb lists only in-frame clones, some missing. The sample lists 760,000 or so clones; 90% to 98% were seen once.

The sequencing input was naive CD8+ T cells sorted from blood. V is TRBV27 and J is TRBJ2-1; TRBD2 matches 8 bases. The source of this sequence is a man under 40 in good health. Written as DNA, the CDR3 is TGTGCCAGCATGGGCGGGAGGAGCTCCTACAATGAGCAGTTCTTC. It specifies CASMGGRSSYNEQFF.